Reported below is one T cell receptor (beta chain). Its matching antigen is unknown. This CDR3 contains 13 residues. From germline, CDR1 is SNHLY and CDR2 FYNNEI. The V end was cut by 3 bases, the J end by 4 bases, with 9 bases between. These data originate in a study of beta chain features in type 1 diabetes. Findings and limits, study-wide: At VDJ recombination sites, type 1 diabetes patients had fewer insertions and more deleted nucleotides. Amplification by PCR could prefer shorter templates, with the same effect in patients and controls.

Sequencing targeted expressed TCRB transcripts, as all isolated RNA had been reverse transcribed. Clones were read by immunoSEQ multiplex PCR, and TCRdb kept only the in-frame ones, dropping some. There are about 270,000 clones in the sample; 13% to 15% occur only once, and around 0.03% lies in the top ten. Material for sequencing was naive CD4+ T cells from blood. V is TRBV2 and J is TRBJ1-2; tentative D call: TRBD1 (6 bases). The origin of this receptor is a woman in her thirties or forties in good health. The CDR3 region is CASSDVGGYGYTF. The CDR3 coding sequence is TGTGCCAGCAGTGATGTAGGGGGCTATGGCTACACCTTC.